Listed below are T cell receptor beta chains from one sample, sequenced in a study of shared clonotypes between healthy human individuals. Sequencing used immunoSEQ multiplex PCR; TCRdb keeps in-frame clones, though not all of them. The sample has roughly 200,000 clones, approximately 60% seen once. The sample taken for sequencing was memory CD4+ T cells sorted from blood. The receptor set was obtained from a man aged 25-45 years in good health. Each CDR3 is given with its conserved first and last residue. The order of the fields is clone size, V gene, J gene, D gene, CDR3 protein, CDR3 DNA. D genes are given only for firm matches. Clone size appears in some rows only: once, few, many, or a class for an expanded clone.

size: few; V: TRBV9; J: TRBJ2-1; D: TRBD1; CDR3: CACYIRGRGEQFF; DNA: TGTGCCTGCTACATCAGGGGGAGAGGTGAGCAGTTCTTC
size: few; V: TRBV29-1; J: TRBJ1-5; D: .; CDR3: CSVGSSNQPQHF; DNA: TGCAGCGTTGGGTCCAGCAATCAGCCCCAGCATTTT
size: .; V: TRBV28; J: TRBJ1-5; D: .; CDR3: CASSSPPDWGHF; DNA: TGTGCCAGCAGTTCACCCCCAGATTGGGGGCATTTT
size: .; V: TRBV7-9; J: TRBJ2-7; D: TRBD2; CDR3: CASSPGLAGVVYEQYF; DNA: TGTGCCAGCAGCCCGGGACTAGCGGGAGTAGTCTACGAGCAGTACTTC
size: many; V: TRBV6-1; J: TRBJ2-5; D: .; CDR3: CASSEGIRGTRETQYF; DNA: TGTGCCAGCAGTGAAGGCATACGCGGGACCCGAGAGACCCAGTACTTC
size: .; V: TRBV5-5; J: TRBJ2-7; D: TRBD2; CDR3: CASTHRPAGVYEQYF; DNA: TGTGCCAGCACCCATCGCCCGGCGGGAGTGTACGAGCAGTACTTC
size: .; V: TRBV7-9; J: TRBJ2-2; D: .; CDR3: CASSLAGGVTGELFF; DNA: TGTGCCAGCAGCTTAGCCGGGGGCGTTACCGGGGAGCTGTTTTTT
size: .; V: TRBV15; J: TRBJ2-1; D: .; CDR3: CATSRGPLQFNEQFF; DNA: TGTGCCACCAGCAGAGGCCCCCTGCAGTTTAATGAGCAGTTCTTC
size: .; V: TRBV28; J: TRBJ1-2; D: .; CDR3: CASSLSPGTYGYTF; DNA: TGTGCCAGCAGTTTGTCGCCAGGAACCTATGGCTACACCTTC
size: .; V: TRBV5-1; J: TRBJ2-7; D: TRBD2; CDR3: CASSWTLAGGGYEQYF; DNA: TGCGCCAGCAGCTGGACACTAGCGGGAGGGGGTTACGAGCAGTACTTC
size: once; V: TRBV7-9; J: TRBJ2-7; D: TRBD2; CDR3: CASSLYLAGANPYEQYF; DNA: TGTGCCAGCAGCTTATACCTAGCGGGAGCTAATCCCTACGAGCAGTACTTC
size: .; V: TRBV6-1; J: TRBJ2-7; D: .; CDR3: CASSEDVGFYEQYF; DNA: TGTGCCAGCAGTGAAGACGTGGGCTTCTACGAGCAGTACTTC
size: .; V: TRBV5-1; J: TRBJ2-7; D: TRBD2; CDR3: CASSLGVAGGSYEQYF; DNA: TGCGCCAGCAGCTTGGGGGTAGCGGGAGGGTCCTACGAGCAGTACTTC
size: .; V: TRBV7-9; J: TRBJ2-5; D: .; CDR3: CASGLEVGETQYF; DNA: TGTGCCAGCGGTTTAGAAGTGGGAGAGACCCAGTACTTC
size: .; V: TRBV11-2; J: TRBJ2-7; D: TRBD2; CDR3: CASSRGVSGRPIYEQYF; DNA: TGTGCCAGCAGTAGGGGGGTCAGCGGGAGGCCAATCTACGAGCAGTACTTC
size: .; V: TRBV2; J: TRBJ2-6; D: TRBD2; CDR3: CASSERPGLAGGSGANVLTF; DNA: TGTGCCAGCAGTGAACGACCGGGACTAGCGGGAGGTTCCGGGGCCAACGTCCTGACTTTC
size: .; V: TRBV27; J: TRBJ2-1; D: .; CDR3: CASRPRLEVEQFF; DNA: TGTGCCAGCAGACCAAGACTAGAGGTTGAGCAGTTCTTC
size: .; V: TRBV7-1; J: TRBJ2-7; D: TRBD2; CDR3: CASSLGGFDYEQYF; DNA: TGTGCCAGCAGCCTGGGAGGGTTCGACTACGAGCAGTACTTC
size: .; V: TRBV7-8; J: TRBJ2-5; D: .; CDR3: CASSFQQETQYF; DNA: TGTGCCAGCAGCTTTCAGCAAGAGACCCAGTACTTC
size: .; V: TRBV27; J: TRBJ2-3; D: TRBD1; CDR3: CASSLSKGTATDTQYF; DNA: TGTGCCAGCAGTTTATCGAAAGGGACAGCTACAGATACGCAGTATTTT
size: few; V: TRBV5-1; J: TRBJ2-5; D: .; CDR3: CASSLGATWETQYF; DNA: TGCGCCAGCAGCTTGGGTGCTACCTGGGAGACCCAGTACTTC
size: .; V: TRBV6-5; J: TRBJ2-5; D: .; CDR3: CASRNPGMETQYF; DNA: TGTGCCAGCAGAAACCCGGGGATGGAGACCCAGTACTTC
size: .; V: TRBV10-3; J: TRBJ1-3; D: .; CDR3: CAIRGQPSGNTIYF; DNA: TGTGCCATCAGAGGACAGCCCTCTGGAAACACCATATATTTT
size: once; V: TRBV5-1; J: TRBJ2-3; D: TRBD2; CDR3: CASSLVSSGEESQYF; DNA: TGCGCCAGCAGCCTGGTGTCTAGCGGGGAGGAGTCGCAGTATTTT
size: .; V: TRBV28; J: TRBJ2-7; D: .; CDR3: CASSLSGQNYEQYF; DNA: TGTGCCAGCAGTTTATCTGGTCAGAACTACGAGCAGTACTTC
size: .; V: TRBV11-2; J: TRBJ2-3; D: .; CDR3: CASSLIAGPSTDTQYF; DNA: TGTGCCAGCAGCTTAATCGCAGGGCCAAGCACAGATACGCAGTATTTT
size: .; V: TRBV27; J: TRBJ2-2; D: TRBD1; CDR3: CASSPQGVGGNTGELFF; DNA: TGTGCCAGCAGTCCACAGGGGGTAGGAGGGAACACCGGGGAGCTGTTTTTT
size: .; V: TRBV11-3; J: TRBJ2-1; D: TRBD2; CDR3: CASSLLAGGSSYNEQFF; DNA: TGTGCCAGCAGCTTACTTGCGGGGGGGAGCTCCTACAATGAGCAGTTCTTC
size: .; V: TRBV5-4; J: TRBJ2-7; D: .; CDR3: CASSAPGPLSYEQYF; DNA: TGTGCCAGCAGCGCACCGGGACCGCTCTCCTACGAGCAGTACTTC
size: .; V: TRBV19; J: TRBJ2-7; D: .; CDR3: CASSIGPGVGEQYF; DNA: TGTGCCAGTAGTATAGGTCCAGGGGTCGGCGAGCAGTACTTC
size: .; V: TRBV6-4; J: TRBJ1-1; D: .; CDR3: CASSEAGGGTEAFF; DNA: TGTGCCAGCAGTGAGGCGGGGGGTGGCACTGAAGCTTTCTTT
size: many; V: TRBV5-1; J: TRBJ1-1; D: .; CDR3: CASSSGLASVTEAFF; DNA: TGCGCCAGCAGCTCCGGACTGGCCTCAGTCACTGAAGCTTTCTTT
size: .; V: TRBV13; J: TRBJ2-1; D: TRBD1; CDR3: CASSFRGQGAANEQFF; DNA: TGTGCCAGCAGCTTTAGGGGACAGGGGGCAGCCAATGAGCAGTTCTTC
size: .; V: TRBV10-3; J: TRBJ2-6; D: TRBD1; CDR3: CAISESLGTGHLGANVLTF; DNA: TGTGCCATCAGTGAGTCGTTGGGGACAGGGCATTTGGGGGCCAACGTCCTGACTTTC
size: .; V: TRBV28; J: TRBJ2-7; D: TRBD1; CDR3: CASRPPGQGNYEQYF; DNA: TGTGCCAGCAGGCCTCCGGGACAGGGAAACTACGAGCAGTACTTC
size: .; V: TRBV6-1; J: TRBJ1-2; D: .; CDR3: CASSLQGLGYTF; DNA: TGTGCCAGCAGCCTCCAGGGCCTTGGCTACACCTTC
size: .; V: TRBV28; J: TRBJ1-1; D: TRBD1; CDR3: CASSKPTGVTEAFF; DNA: TGTGCCAGCAGTAAACCGACAGGGGTCACTGAAGCTTTCTTT
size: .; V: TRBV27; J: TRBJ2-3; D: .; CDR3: CASTLDPRGRTDTQYF; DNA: TGTGCCAGCACATTAGACCCAAGGGGACGAACAGATACGCAGTATTTT
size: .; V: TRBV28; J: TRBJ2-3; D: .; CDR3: CAAGGGRRDTQYF; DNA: TGTGCCGCCGGTGGGGGGAGACGAGATACGCAGTATTTT
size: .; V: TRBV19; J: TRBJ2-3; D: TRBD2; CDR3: CASSNRTSGVGRDTQYF; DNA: TGTGCCAGTAGTAACCGGACTAGCGGGGTAGGGAGAGATACGCAGTATTTT
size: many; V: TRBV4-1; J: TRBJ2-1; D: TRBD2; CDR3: CASSQDGTISYNEQFF; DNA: TGCGCCAGCAGCCAAGATGGGACTATCAGTTACAATGAGCAGTTCTTC
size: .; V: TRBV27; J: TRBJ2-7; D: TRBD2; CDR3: CASSRLAGLYEQYF; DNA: TGTGCCAGCAGCCGACTAGCGGGCCTCTACGAGCAGTACTTC
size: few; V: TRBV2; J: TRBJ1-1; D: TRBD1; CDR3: CASSERTGGNTEAFF; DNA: TGTGCCAGCAGTGAAAGGACAGGCGGGAACACTGAAGCTTTCTTT
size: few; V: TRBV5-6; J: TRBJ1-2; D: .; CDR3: CASSLGRNYYGYTF; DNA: TGTGCCAGCAGCTTGGGACGGAACTACTATGGCTACACCTTC
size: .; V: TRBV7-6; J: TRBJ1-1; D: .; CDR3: CASSLAARAGMNTEAFF; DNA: TGTGCCAGCAGCTTAGCGGCCAGGGCTGGGATGAACACTGAAGCTTTCTTT
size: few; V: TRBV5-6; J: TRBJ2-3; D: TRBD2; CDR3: CASSSWGLAGEDTQYF; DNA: TGTGCCAGCAGCTCTTGGGGGCTAGCGGGAGAAGATACGCAGTATTTT
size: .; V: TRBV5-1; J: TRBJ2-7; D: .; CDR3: CASSLVDGQKEQYF; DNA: TGCGCCAGCAGCTTGGTTGACGGGCAAAAGGAGCAGTACTTC
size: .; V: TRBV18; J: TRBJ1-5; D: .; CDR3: CASSPLGGGKGQPQHF; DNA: TGTGCCAGCTCACCACTCGGAGGGGGAAAGGGGCAGCCCCAGCATTTT
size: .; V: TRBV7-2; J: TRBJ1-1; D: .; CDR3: CASSLSGVGGTEAFF; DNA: TGTGCCAGCAGCTTGTCCGGGGTAGGAGGCACTGAAGCTTTCTTT
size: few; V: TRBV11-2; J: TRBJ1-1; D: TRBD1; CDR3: CASSSLRQGYTEAFF; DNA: TGTGCCAGCAGCTCTCTACGACAGGGCTACACTGAAGCTTTCTTT
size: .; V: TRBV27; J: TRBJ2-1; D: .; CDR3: CASSSRAASYNEQFF; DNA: TGTGCCAGCAGTTCCCGGGCGGCGTCCTACAATGAGCAGTTCTTC
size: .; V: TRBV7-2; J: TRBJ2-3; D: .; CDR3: CASSLGQKLSTDTQYF; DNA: TGTGCCAGCAGCTTAGGTCAGAAGTTAAGCACAGATACGCAGTATTTT
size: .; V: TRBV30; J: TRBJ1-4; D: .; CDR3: CAGTGTTNEKLFF; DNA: TGTGCCGGGACCGGAACAACTAATGAAAAACTGTTTTTT
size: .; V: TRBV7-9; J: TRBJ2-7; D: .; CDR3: CASSLVGGIGLEQYF; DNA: TGTGCCAGCAGCTTAGTCGGCGGGATAGGGCTCGAGCAGTACTTC
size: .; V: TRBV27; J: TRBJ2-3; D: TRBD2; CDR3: CASSFASGTTDTQYF; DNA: TGTGCCAGCAGTTTTGCTAGCGGGACCACAGATACGCAGTATTTT
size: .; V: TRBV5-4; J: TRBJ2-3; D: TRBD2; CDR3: CASSLKGLDTDTQYF; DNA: TGTGCCAGCAGCTTGAAGGGACTAGACACAGATACGCAGTATTTT
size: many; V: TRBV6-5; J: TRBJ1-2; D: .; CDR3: CASTPYATGNYGYTF; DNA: TGTGCCAGCACCCCCTACGCAACTGGGAACTATGGCTACACCTTC
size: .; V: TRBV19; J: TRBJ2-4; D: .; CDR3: CASSIETQIAKNIQYF; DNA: TGTGCCAGTAGTATAGAGACGCAGATAGCCAAAAACATTCAGTACTTC
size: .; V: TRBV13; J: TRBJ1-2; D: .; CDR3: CASSLKLGGTTTVGYTF; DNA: TGTGCCAGCAGCCTGAAACTAGGTGGTACTACGACTGTTGGCTACACCTTC
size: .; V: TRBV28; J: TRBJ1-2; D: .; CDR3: CASSSGGGGDYGYTF; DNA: TGTGCCAGCAGTTCGGGAGGAGGTGGAGACTATGGCTACACCTTC